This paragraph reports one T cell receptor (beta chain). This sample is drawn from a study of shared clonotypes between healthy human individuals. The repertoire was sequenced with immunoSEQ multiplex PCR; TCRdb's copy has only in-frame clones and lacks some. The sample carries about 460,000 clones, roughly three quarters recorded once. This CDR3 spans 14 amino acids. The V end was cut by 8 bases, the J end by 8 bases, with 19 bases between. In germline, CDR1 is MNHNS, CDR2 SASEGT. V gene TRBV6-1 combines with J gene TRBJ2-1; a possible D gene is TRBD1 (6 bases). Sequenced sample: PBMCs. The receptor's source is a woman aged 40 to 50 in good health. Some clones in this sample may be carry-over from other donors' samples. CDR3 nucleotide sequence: TGTGCCAGCCTAGGGGGAGTGAGTTCGGATGAGCAGTTCTTC. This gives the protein CASLGGVSSDEQFF.